This TCR beta chain was retrieved from a study of blood T cell repertoires in COVID-19. Overall study context: COVID-19 samples, acute and convalescent, were from the United States, Italy and Spain.

Original methodology: Amplification from reference gene primers served as the basis for estimated nucleated cell counts. The assay was immunoSEQ multiplex PCR, and TCRdb's table has in-frame clones only and misses some. V and J calls and clone size are as listed in that table; D and trimming were resolved from the DNA. The repertoire holds some 100,000 clones, more than 75% seen once, with about 5% in the top ten. Trimming removed 0 bases at V and 0 bases at J, with 9 bases between. The CDR3 totals 15 residues. Germline V gene data show CDR1 as GTSNPN and CDR2 as SVGIG (reference sequence). Sequenced: peripheral blood. The rearrangement uses TRBV30 and TRBJ1-3; no firm D call. This TCR derives from a woman older than 75 with active COVID-19. The CDR3 nucleotides are TGTGCCTGGAGTGTAGGAGGCCTCTCTGGAAACACCATATATTTT. Translated: CAWSVGGLSGNTIYF.